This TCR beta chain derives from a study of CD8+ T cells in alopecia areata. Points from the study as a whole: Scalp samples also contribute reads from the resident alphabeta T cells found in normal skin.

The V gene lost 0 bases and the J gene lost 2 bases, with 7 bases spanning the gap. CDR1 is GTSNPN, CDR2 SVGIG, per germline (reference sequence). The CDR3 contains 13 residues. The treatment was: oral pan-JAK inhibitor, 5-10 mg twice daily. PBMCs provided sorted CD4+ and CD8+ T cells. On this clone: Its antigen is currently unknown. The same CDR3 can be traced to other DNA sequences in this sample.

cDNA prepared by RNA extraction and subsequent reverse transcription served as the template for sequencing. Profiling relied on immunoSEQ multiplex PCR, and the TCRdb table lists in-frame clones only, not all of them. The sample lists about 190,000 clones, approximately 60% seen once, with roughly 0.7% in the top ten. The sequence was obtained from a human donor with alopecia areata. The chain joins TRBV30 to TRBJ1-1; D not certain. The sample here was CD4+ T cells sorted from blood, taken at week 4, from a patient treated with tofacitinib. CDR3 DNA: TGTGCCTGGAGTGTTGCCGGCAACACTGAAGCTTTCTTT. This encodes CAWSVAGNTEAFF. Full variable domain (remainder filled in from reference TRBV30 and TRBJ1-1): SQTIHQWPATLVQPVGSPLSLECTVEGTSNPNLYWYRQAAGRGLQLLFYSVGIGQISSEVPQNLSASRPQDRQFILSSKKLLLSDSGFYLCAWSVAGNTEAFFGQGTRLTVV.